This T cell receptor (beta chain) derives from a study of blood T cell repertoires in COVID-19. Produced via immunoSEQ multiplex PCR; TCRdb's table is partial and in-frame only. Here the sample spans about 240,000 clones, 85% to 90% being singletons. Only one count was recorded for this clone. Source material: peripheral blood. This TCR was recovered from a woman between 65 and 79 years old with active or convalescent COVID-19.

Here the CDR3 DNA reads TGTGCCAGCATAGTGAGGGCCGGGGAGCTGTTTTTT. Translated: CASIVRAGELFF. V and J are TRBV6-5 and TRBJ2-2, with a weak D call TRBD2 (5 bases). CDR1 and CDR2 from the germline V gene are MNHEY and SVGAGI. V shed 7 bases and J shed 6 bases, with 9 bases lying between them. The CDR3 totals 12 residues.